This T cell receptor (beta chain) was observed in a study of vaccination and CD4 T cells after COVID-19. Treatment: roughly ten-day PBMC culture with coronavirus spike peptide pools or control peptides (ViraFEST assay). An unexposed donor provided the CD4+ T cells, which were collected before the COVID-19 pandemic (2011-2018). Per-well cultures of 1.5 million to 2.5 million PBMCs received around 10 IU/ml IL-2 and about 9.6 ug/ml peptide pools. The researchers probed unexposed-donor CD4+ T cells with SARS-CoV-2 S/N and four cold-coronavirus spikes, cells permitting. Worth noting for this clonotype: Its antigen is not identified.

With 4 bases removed from V and 6 bases from J, the gap between germline ends came to 23 bases. Germline-derived CDR1 and CDR2 are SGHRS and YFSETQ. CDR3 size: 17 residues. An Oncomine TCR Beta short-read assay was used to sequence the DNA from cultured CD4+ T cells. Someone extracted genomic DNA from cultured CD4+ T cells. TCRdb recomputed calls from the PCR reads with MiXCR, one row per CDR3 protein. The sample contains some 8,000 distinct CDR3 sequences, about 30% of which appear only once. Sequenced material: CD4+ T cells from blood, cultured in vitro. This clonotype was obtained from a human donor in good health. J is TRBJ2-4 and V is TRBV5-1, with TRBD2 as a possible D gene (5 bases). The CDR3 DNA follows: TGCGCCAGCAGCCCCGCCTCGTGGGGATTGGGAGCAAACATTCAGTACTTC. Encoded protein: CASSPASWGLGANIQYF.